A single sample gave rise to the 2 T cell receptor beta chains below, sequenced in a study of regulatory T cells in long-lasting Graves disease. TCR beta libraries were built with iRepertoire HTBI primers and Arm-PCR of CDR3 regions. TCRdb analysed the multiplex PCR reads with MiXCR anew, one entry per CDR3 protein. The sample lists fewer than 600,000 distinct CDR3 sequences; approximately 22% were seen once. As for time point: persistent/refractory GD, antithyroid drugs over 5 years with positive TRAb. TCR sequences were obtained from RNA taken from PBMCs. The source was peripheral blood mononuclear cells (PBMCs), collected when the disease was refractory, from a patient treated with antithyroid drugs. These TCRs come from a female donor with Graves disease.

This clonotype was counted many times. The V and J genes are TRBV11-3 and TRBJ1-1; 10 positions match TRBD1. Germline lookup yields CDR1 SGHNT and CDR2 YENEEA. The CDR3 runs to 15 residues. The V gene end was trimmed by 5 bases and the J gene end by 6 bases; junction bases not matched to a gene: 9. CDR3: CASSRRQGASPEAFF. In nucleotides, the CDR3 is TGTGCCAGCAGCCGAAGACAGGGGGCCAGCCCTGAAGCTTTCTTT.

This clonotype was seen at least ten times. As DNA, the CDR3 is TGTGCCAGCAGTGTCGGGTGGGACAGCTCCTACGAGCAGTACTTC. The encoded protein is CASSVGWDSSYEQYF. V gene TRBV12-3 or TRBV12-4 combines with J gene TRBJ2-7, with 7 nucleotides matching TRBD1. The CDR3 length is 15 residues. The V gene end was trimmed by 5 bases and the J gene end by 0 bases; junction bases not matched to a gene: 7.